This T cell receptor beta chain is drawn from a study of control samples from healthy donors and cancer patients. Trimming cost V 4 bases and J 5 bases, with 9 bases left between them. The germline gives CDR1 SGDLS, CDR2 YYNGEE. This CDR3 is 12 amino acids long. Clones were sequenced by immunoSEQ multiplex PCR, and TCRdb holds only the in-frame ones, with some missing. Of approximately 170,000 clones in the sample, approximately 90% are singletons; the top ten hold 0.68%. The source of this sequence is a woman aged 25 to 39 in good health. The specimen sequenced was blood. This rearrangement joins TRBV9 to TRBJ1-2, with a tentative D call TRBD1 (6 bases). CDR3 DNA sequence: TGTGCCAGCAGCCCTCAGGGGTATGGCTACACCTTC. Translation: CASSPQGYGYTF.